Below are 30 T cell receptor beta chains sequenced from a single sample in a study of blood T cell repertoires in COVID-19 (dated by TCRdb to about 2020). Library preparation used the immunoSEQ multiplex PCR assay. Sourced from immuneACCESS, this table was stored by TCRdb with only in-frame sequences that have V and J called. A share of the clones is absent; for the studies checked, an unresolved V gene accounts for under half, and the remainder has no known explanation. Counted in this sample were over 130,000 clones; under 85% of them appeared once. 1.5% to 2% of the sample belongs to the ten largest clones. Sequenced sample: PBMCs or T cells enriched from blood (not recorded which). These receptors were collected from a young woman who had been exposed to COVID-19.

This rearrangement joins TRBV7-9 to TRBJ1-2, with TRBD1 identical over 7 bases. The CDR3 is 14 residues long. The V gene end was trimmed by 5 bases and the J gene end by 5 bases; junction bases not matched to a gene: 8. The germline V gene encodes CDR1 SEHNR and CDR2 FQNEAQ (reference sequence). The CDR3 here is CASSPTGAGYGYTF. CDR3 DNA sequence: TGTGCCAGCAGCCCCACAGGGGCCGGTTATGGCTACACCTTC.

The rearrangement uses TRBV3-1 (or the pseudogene TRBV3-2) and TRBJ1-2; the D is unclear. Germline V gene lookup returns CDR1 LGHDT and CDR2 YNNKEL (reference sequence). This CDR3 is built from 15 residues. V shed 2 bases and J shed 4 bases, with 14 bases lying between them. CDR3 region: CASSQSGAYRYGYTF. The CDR3 nucleotides read TGTGCCAGCAGCCAATCAGGCGCCTATCGCTATGGCTACACCTTC.

The chain combines TRBV27 with TRBJ2-5; TRBD2 aligns across 8 bases. The V gene end was trimmed by 5 bases and the J gene end by 5 bases; junction bases not matched to a gene: 7. CDR1 MNHEY and CDR2 SMNVEV come from the germline V gene (reference sequence). There are 14 residues in the CDR3. The CDR3 loop is CASSIGGRTETQYF. The CDR3 nucleotides are TGTGCCAGCAGTATTGGCGGGAGGACGGAGACCCAGTACTTC.

The chain recombines TRBV6-5 with TRBJ1-1; D ambiguous. The germline CDR1 and CDR2 sequences are MNHEY and SVGAGI. V was shortened by 2 bases and J by 1 base, with 11 bases between the two germline ends. The CDR3 is 15 amino acids. The DNA for the CDR3 is TGTGCCAGCAGTTACCGAATCGAGGGGAACACTGAAGCTTTCTTT. Encoded protein: CASSYRIEGNTEAFF.

The rearrangement links TRBV9 to TRBJ2-7; no reliable D call. The CDR3 runs to 14 residues. The V gene lost 0 bases and the J gene lost 5 bases, with 12 bases spanning the gap. Germline V gene data show CDR1 as SGDLS and CDR2 as YYNGEE. In DNA form, the CDR3 reads TGTGCCAGCAGCGTAGGTCAGCATAGCAACGAGCAGTACTTC. It is translated as CASSVGQHSNEQYF. Full variable domain (missing parts from reference TRBV9 and TRBJ2-7): DSGVTQTPKHLITATGQRVTLRCSPRSGDLSVYWYQQSLDQGLQFLIQYYNGEERAKGNILERFSAQQFPDLHSELNLSSLELGDSALYFCASSVGQHSNEQYFGPGTRLTVT.

V gene TRBV9 combines with J gene TRBJ1-1, with a tentative D call TRBD1 (5 bases). Germline V gives CDR1 SGDLS, CDR2 YYNGEE. Deletions cut 2 bases from V and 1 base from J, with 15 bases between. The CDR3 runs 16 residues. This chain's CDR3 is CASSVGDRIKNTEAFF. The CDR3 nucleotides are TGTGCCAGCAGCGTCGGAGACAGAATAAAGAACACTGAAGCTTTCTTT.

This sequence joins TRBV3-1 (or the pseudogene TRBV3-2) and TRBJ1-1; D ambiguous. CDR1 is LGHDT and CDR2 is YNNKEL in the germline V gene (reference sequence). The V and J ends lost 4 bases and 3 bases respectively, with 12 bases between them. The CDR3 has 14 residues. In DNA form, the CDR3 reads TGTGCCAGCAGCCCCGGGGAGGCTTACACTGAAGCTTTCTTT. Amino acids: CASSPGEAYTEAFF.

The chain links TRBV30 to TRBJ2-7; D perhaps matches TRBD1 (6 bases). Trimming stripped 2 bases from V and 0 bases from J, with 11 bases between. Germline loops: CDR1 GTSNPN, CDR2 SVGIG (reference sequence). The CDR3 runs to 14 residues. DNA of the CDR3: TGTGCCTGGAGTTACTCGGACAGCTCCTACGAGCAGTACTTC. The encoded protein is CAWSYSDSSYEQYF. The full variable domain, rest sourced from reference TRBV30 and TRBJ2-7, is SQTIHQWPATLVQPVGSPLSLECTVEGTSNPNLYWYRQAAGRGLQLLFYSVGIGQISSEVPQNLSASRPQDRQFILSSKKLLLSDSGFYLCAWSYSDSSYEQYFGPGTRLTVT.

The chain couples TRBV11-3 to TRBJ2-2; D perhaps matches TRBD1 (6 bases). The V end lost 10 bases, the J end lost 0 bases, and 9 bases lay between the germline ends. The CDR3 loop spans 13 amino acids. The germline V gene has CDR1 SGHNT and CDR2 YENEEA. Here the CDR3 reads CATGTPNTGELFF. CDR3 in DNA: TGTGCCACCGGGACACCGAACACCGGGGAGCTGTTTTTT.

The chain's CDR3 is CASRSSGANVLTF. As DNA, the CDR3 is TGTGCCAGCAGGTCCTCTGGGGCCAACGTCCTGACTTTC. This chain joins TRBV19 and TRBJ2-6; no clear D gene. CDR1 and CDR2 (germline): LNHDA, SQIVND (reference sequence). V was clipped by 9 bases and J by 0 bases, with 6 bases between them. The CDR3 consists of 13 residues.

This chain uses TRBV27 with TRBJ2-1; TRBD1 matches at 9 bases. V was pared by 5 bases and J by 6 bases, with 5 bases of the junction left unmatched. CDR3 length: 14 residues. The germline gives CDR1 MNHEY, CDR2 SMNVEV (reference sequence). The CDR3 reads CASSPTTGGNEQFF. For the CDR3, the DNA is TGTGCCAGCAGTCCAACGACAGGGGGCAATGAGCAGTTCTTC.

V and J are TRBV4-1 and TRBJ2-5; 8 bases are shared with TRBD2. Per the germline V gene, CDR1 is MGHRA and CDR2 is YSYEKL. V lost 0 bases, J lost 5 bases, and 5 bases stayed unmatched. The CDR3 is 15 amino acids. CDR3 coding DNA: TGCGCCAGCAGCCAAGAACTGCTAGCGGGCGAGACCCAGTACTTC. Translation gives CASSQELLAGETQYF.

The rearrangement links TRBV6-2 or TRBV6-3 to TRBJ2-7; TRBD2 matches 8 bases. Germline V gives CDR1 MNHEY, CDR2 SVGEGT. The CDR3 has 15 amino acids. Trimming removed 2 bases from V and 3 bases from J; junction bases left unmatched: 6. CDR3 DNA: TGTGCCAGCAGTTACCCCATAGCGGGATTCTACGAGCAGTACTTC. Translated, it gives CASSYPIAGFYEQYF.

The V call is TRBV10-1, the J call TRBJ1-1; TRBD1 matches at 10 bases. The CDR3 consists of 16 residues. V lost 6 bases to trimming and J lost 6 bases; unmatched junction nucleotides: 13. Looked up from germline, CDR1 is WNHNN and CDR2 is SYGVQD (reference sequence). Here the CDR3 DNA reads TGCGCCAGCAGACATAAACCGGGACAGGGGCCGCCTGAAGCTTTCTTT. Protein sequence: CASRHKPGQGPPEAFF.

Only a few counts were recorded for this clone. The gene calls are TRBV6-2 or TRBV6-3 and TRBJ2-1; 9 positions match TRBD2. The CDR3 runs 15 residues. Germline trimming cut 3 bases from V and 6 bases from J; bases unmatched to any gene: 6. Germline values: CDR1 MNHEY, CDR2 SVGEGT. This CDR3 reads CASSYPGLASNEQFF. DNA for the CDR3: TGTGCCAGCAGTTATCCCGGACTAGCGAGCAATGAGCAGTTCTTC.

Only one count was recorded for this clone. The chain uses TRBV29-1 and TRBJ1-5; D possibly corresponds to TRBD1 (5 bases). Trimming cost V 4 bases and J 1 base, with 5 bases left between them. This CDR3 is 12 amino acids long. The germline V gene has CDR1 SQVTM and CDR2 ANQGSEA. CDR3 nucleotides: TGCAGCGTTGGACAGAGCAATCAGCCCCAGCATTTT. This encodes CSVGQSNQPQHF.

This clone was found once. The CDR3, as DNA: TGTGCCAGCAGTCTACAGGGGGGGAGCACTGAAGCTTTCTTT. Translation gives CASSLQGGSTEAFF. V usage is TRBV28 and J usage is TRBJ1-1, with TRBD1 identical over 8 bases. J lost 4 bases, V lost 5 bases, and 6 bases had no gene match. Germline V gene lookup returns CDR1 MDHEN and CDR2 SYDVKM. CDR3 length: 14 residues.

This clone was picked up one time. The DNA for the CDR3 is TGTGCCAGCAGTTTATTAGGGACAGGGAGCAATCAGCCCCAGCATTTT. Amino acid sequence: CASSLLGTGSNQPQHF. The chain combines TRBV27 with TRBJ1-5, with TRBD1 matching over 9 bases. The CDR3 has 16 residues. Per the germline V gene, CDR1 is MNHEY and CDR2 is SMNVEV (reference sequence). V shed 1 base and J 1 base; nucleotides not matched to a gene: 2.

V is TRBV28 and J is TRBJ2-7, with D possibly TRBD2 on 5 matching bases. CDR3 size: 13 residues. Germline V CDR1 and CDR2: MDHEN, SYDVKM. Trimming shortened V by 6 bases and J by 6 bases, and 15 bases separated the two germline ends. The CDR3 nucleotides read TGTGCCAGCAGGGAGGTTCGCCTCTCCGAGCAGTACTTC. Its translation: CASREVRLSEQYF. Together with reference TRBV28 and TRBJ2-7, the CDR3 gives the full variable domain: DVKVTQSSRYLVKRTGEKVFLECVQDMDHENMFWYRQDPGLGLRLIYFSYDVKMKEKGDIPEGYSVSREKKERFSLILESASTNQTSMYLCASREVRLSEQYFGPGTRLTVT.

The chain recombines TRBV5-4 with TRBJ2-1, with 9 nucleotides matching TRBD2. Germline V lookup: CDR1 SGHNT, CDR2 YYREEE (reference sequence). The CDR3 spans 15 residues. Losses at the gene ends were 0 bases for V and 8 bases for J; bases not matched to a gene: 6. DNA for the CDR3: TGTGCCAGCAGCTTGGCGCTAGCGGGAACGCATGAGCAGTTCTTC. This encodes CASSLALAGTHEQFF.

This clone was picked up many times. The gene calls are TRBV2 and TRBJ2-7; 9 bases line up with TRBD1. Germline assignment: CDR1 SNHLY and CDR2 FYNNEI. V gave up 6 bases and J gave up 5 bases; unmatched junction bases: 11. The CDR3 runs to 15 residues. CDR3 region: CASSLTLQGADEQYF. The CDR3 nucleotides are TGTGCCAGCAGCCTTACGTTACAGGGGGCCGACGAGCAGTACTTC. The full variable domain, in which reference TRBV2 and TRBJ2-7 provide the parts outside the CDR3, is EPEVTQTPSHQVTQMGQEVILRCVPISNHLYFYWYRQILGQKVEFLVSFYNNEISEKSEIFDDQFSVERPDGSNFTLKIRSTKLEDSAMYFCASSLTLQGADEQYFGPGTRLTVT.

This chain joins TRBV7-9 and TRBJ2-3; 13 bases fit TRBD2. Germline loops: CDR1 SEHNR, CDR2 FQNEAQ (reference sequence). After removal of 3 bases from V and 2 bases from J, the junction contained 5 bases not matched to a gene. The CDR3 runs to 17 residues. CDR3 nucleotide sequence: TGTGCCAGCAGCTTTTACGGGACTAGCGGGATCACAGATACGCAGTATTTT. It translates to CASSFYGTSGITDTQYF.

The CDR3 bases are TGCGCCAGCAGCTTGGAACAGCCCAATGAAAAACTGTTTTTT. Translation: CASSLEQPNEKLFF. The chain is built from TRBV5-1 and TRBJ1-4; D gene unclear. This CDR3 is 14 amino acids long. The germline gives CDR1 SGHRS, CDR2 YFSETQ. V lost 0 bases to trimming and J lost 5 bases, with 8 bases between them. Together with reference TRBV5-1 and TRBJ1-4, the CDR3 gives the full variable domain: KAGVTQTPRYLIKTRGQQVTLSCSPISGHRSVSWYQQTPGQGLQFLFEYFSETQRNKGNFPGRFSGRQFSNSRSEMNVSTLELGDSALYLCASSLEQPNEKLFFGSGTQLSVL.

The rearrangement uses TRBV9 and TRBJ2-1, with 8 bases lining up with TRBD2. The junction had 9 bases not matched to a gene; V was cut back by 3 bases and J by 10 bases. CDR1 SGDLS and CDR2 YYNGEE come from the germline V gene. The CDR3 totals 14 residues. The DNA for the CDR3 is TGTGCCAGCAGCGAAACCGGGACTAGTGGCGAGCAGTTCTTC. This sequence encodes CASSETGTSGEQFF.

The V and J genes are TRBV19 and TRBJ2-1; D might be TRBD2 (6 bases). The CDR3 sequence is 14 residues long. The germline V and J ends were trimmed by 7 bases and 6 bases, with 16 bases remaining between them. Germline assignment: CDR1 LNHDA and CDR2 SQIVND (reference sequence). The CDR3 bases are TGTGCCAGTACAGATAGCGGAAGGGCCAATGAGCAGTTCTTC. It specifies CASTDSGRANEQFF.

The V gene is TRBV5-1, the J gene TRBJ2-5; perhaps TRBD1 as D (6 bases). V lost 8 bases, J lost 1 base, and 12 bases lay in between. The germline CDR1 and CDR2 sequences are SGHRS and YFSETQ. The CDR3 totals 13 residues. The CDR3 DNA sequence: TGCGCCAGTTATCGGACAGTCCAAGAGACCCAGTACTTC. It is translated as CASYRTVQETQYF. The full variable domain, with the rest looked up from reference TRBV5-1 and TRBJ2-5, is KAGVTQTPRYLIKTRGQQVTLSCSPISGHRSVSWYQQTPGQGLQFLFEYFSETQRNKGNFPGRFSGRQFSNSRSEMNVSTLELGDSALYLCASYRTVQETQYFGPGTRLLVL.

The rearrangement uses TRBV12-5 and TRBJ1-1, with 7 positions matching TRBD1. The CDR3 runs to 13 residues. Germline loops: CDR1 LGHNT, CDR2 FRNRAP. Unmatched junction bases numbered 6, after V lost 9 bases and J lost 2 bases. In DNA, the CDR3 is TGTGCTAGCGCGGACAGGCTTAACACTGAAGCTTTCTTT. This gives the protein CASADRLNTEAFF.

The chain is built from TRBV11-2 and TRBJ2-5, with 7 bases that match TRBD1. Germline loops: CDR1 SGHAT, CDR2 FQNNGV. There are 13 residues in the CDR3. V was pared by 5 bases and J by 2 bases, with 2 bases of the junction left unmatched. The CDR3 sequence is CASSPDRQETQYF. The CDR3 region has the DNA TGTGCCAGCAGCCCGGACAGGCAAGAGACCCAGTACTTC. Full variable domain (rest looked up from reference TRBV11-2 and TRBJ2-5): EAGVAQSPRYKIIEKRQSVAFWCNPISGHATLYWYQQILGQGPKLLIQFQNNGVVDDSQLPKDRFSAERLKGVDSTLKIQPAKLEDSAVYLCASSPDRQETQYFGPGTRLLVL.

Regarding this clone: Different DNA sequences within this sample yield the same CDR3. This chain links TRBV4-2 with TRBJ2-7; 8 nucleotides match TRBD2. After removal of 0 bases from V and 2 bases from J, the junction contained 6 bases not matched to a gene. Germline CDR1 LGHNA, CDR2 YNFKEQ. The CDR3 has 16 amino acids. Here the CDR3 DNA reads TGTGCCAGCAGCCAAGATCCGACGGGAGGGCCCTACGAGCAGTACTTC. This translates into CASSQDPTGGPYEQYF.

CDR3 in DNA: TGTGCCAGCTCACCTACAACCGACATTAACTATGGCTACACCTTC. This codes for CASSPTTDINYGYTF. V is TRBV18 and J is TRBJ1-2; D gene unclear. CDR1 and CDR2 (germline): KGHSH, LQKENI. V was trimmed by 3 bases and J by 1 base, leaving 12 bases between them. The length of the CDR3 is 15 residues.